This T cell receptor (beta chain) was documented in a study of vaccination and CD4 T cells after COVID-19. Regarding the study as a whole: Among convalescent patients, a median roughly 90% of reactive clones emerged only after vaccination.

A note on this clonotype: Antigen unknown.

Sequenced with the Oncomine TCR Beta short-read assay was DNA taken from cultured CD4+ T cells. Cultures of CD4+ T cells served as the source for extracting genomic DNA. TCRdb called the PCR reads again in MiXCR, with one record for every CDR3 protein. Here the sample spans roughly 28,000 distinct CDR3 sequences, 50% being singletons. Germline V gene data show CDR1 as SGHTA and CDR2 as FQGNSA. The J segment lost 1 base and the V segment lost 0 bases, leaving 7 bases of the junction unmatched. The CDR3 extends over 18 amino acids. Treatment indicated: roughly 11-day PBMC culture with coronavirus spike peptide pools or control peptides (ViraFEST assay).

This chain links TRBV7-2 with TRBJ2-7; 12 nucleotides line up with TRBD2. The starting material was CD4+ T cells from blood, cultured in vitro, obtained before SARS-CoV-2 vaccination. This clonotype originated in a human donor who received a COVID-19 vaccine. This chain's CDR3 is CASSLASSGGAGSYEQYF. The CDR3 DNA is TGTGCCAGCAGCTTAGCGTCTAGCGGGGGGGCGGGGTCCTACGAGCAGTACTTC.